The 20 T cell receptor beta chains listed next were all sequenced from one sample in a study of T cells in Graves' hyperthyroidism and ophthalmopathy. There were TCR beta CDR3 regions amplified from RNA transcripts. A set of HTBI primers served as the primers for a first-round RT-PCR of the TCR CDR3. From the multiplex PCR reads, TCRdb called clonotypes with MiXCR, one entry per CDR3 protein. The data hold almost 250,000 distinct CDR3 sequences, with around 24% observed a single time. Input material: blood. These receptors all stem from a woman in her thirties or forties with Graves' ophthalmopathy.

At least ten counts were recorded for this clonotype. The chain carries TRBV6-5 and TRBJ1-2, with 8 bases that match TRBD1. The CDR3 consists of 15 residues. With V trimmed by 0 bases and J by 3 bases, 3 bases remained unmatched. Germline V gene data show CDR1 as MNHEY and CDR2 as SVGAGI. The CDR3 protein is CASSYSGQADYGYTF. The DNA for the CDR3 is TGTGCCAGCAGTTACTCGGGACAGGCTGACTATGGCTACACCTTC.

This clonotype was observed a few times. This chain uses TRBV5-1 with TRBJ2-5; TRBD1 agrees at 7 bases. CDR3 length: 14 residues. Germline assignment: CDR1 SGHRS and CDR2 YFSETQ. V shed 4 bases and J 2 bases; nucleotides not matched to a gene: 5. The CDR3 loop is CASSGRDSQETQYF. The CDR3 DNA reads as TGCGCCAGCAGCGGCCGGGACAGTCAAGAGACCCAGTACTTC.

This clonotype was observed at least ten times. A read error may produce the germline difference seen at one junction end. The J gene is TRBJ1-3, the V gene TRBV4-1; D call uncertain. This CDR3 spans 16 amino acids. Germline V gives CDR1 MGHRA, CDR2 YSYEKL. The CDR3 loop is CASSQDQMESGDTIYF. In DNA, the CDR3 is TGCGCCAGCAGCCAAGATCAGATGGAAAGTGGAGACACCATATATTTT.

This clonotype was seen at least ten times. The chain has TRBV29-1 and TRBJ2-7; 10 bases map to TRBD1. The germline gives CDR1 SQVTM, CDR2 ANQGSEA. The CDR3 is made up of 13 amino acids. The V gene end was trimmed by 6 bases and the J gene end by 4 bases; junction bases not matched to a gene: 6. CDR3 residues: CSVVDRGKYEQYF. The CDR3 DNA follows: TGCAGCGTCGTGGACAGGGGGAAGTACGAGCAGTACTTC.

The rearrangement uses TRBV7-9 and TRBJ2-5, with 12 bases matching TRBD2. CDR3 length equals 16 residues. The V gene end was trimmed by 7 bases and the J gene end by 1 base; junction bases not matched to a gene: 7. Germline loops: CDR1 SEHNR, CDR2 FQNEAQ (reference sequence). Here the CDR3 DNA reads TGTGCCAGCAAACCGACTAGCGGGAGCCCCCAAGAGACCCAGTACTTC. Its protein is CASKPTSGSPQETQYF.

This clonotype was detected many times. The chain joins TRBV5-1 to TRBJ1-1; 7 nucleotides line up with TRBD1. The junction had 7 bases not matched to a gene; V was cut back by 2 bases and J by 0 bases. Germline V gene data show CDR1 as SGHRS and CDR2 as YFSETQ. This CDR3 is built from 16 residues. The CDR3 spells CASSLGTANMNTEAFF. The DNA for the CDR3 is TGCGCCAGCAGCTTAGGGACAGCGAACATGAACACTGAAGCTTTCTTT.

This clonotype was picked up many times. The genes are TRBV29-1 and TRBJ2-1; the D is unclear. CDR1 SQVTM and CDR2 ANQGSEA come from the germline V gene. This CDR3 spans 12 amino acids. Trimming left V 5 bases short and J 0 bases short, with 5 bases between. This CDR3 is CSVSSSYNEQFF. CDR3 sequence (DNA): TGCAGCGTTAGTAGCTCCTACAATGAGCAGTTCTTC.

This clonotype occurred many times. This rearrangement joins TRBV27 to TRBJ2-2, with a possible D match to TRBD2 (5 bases). Germline V gene lookup returns CDR1 MNHEY and CDR2 SMNVEV (reference sequence). Deletions cut 6 bases from V and 7 bases from J, with 18 bases between. The CDR3 covers 15 residues. The CDR3 loop reads CASRPGASGGGELFF. CDR3 sequence (DNA): TGTGCCAGCAGGCCAGGAGCGTCAGGAGGCGGGGAGCTGTTTTTT.

This clonotype was detected a few times. The rearrangement joins TRBV28 to TRBJ2-7, with a tentative D call TRBD1 (5 bases). The V end was cut by 4 bases, the J end by 3 bases, with 19 bases between. CDR1 and CDR2 (germline): MDHEN, SYDVKM. The CDR3 has 16 amino acids. For the CDR3, the DNA is TGTGCCAGCAGTTCCCCCCCCTCAGGGTTGTTCTACGAGCAGTACTTC. This translates into CASSSPPSGLFYEQYF.

There are many counts of this clonotype. CDR3 in amino acids: CASSQTGGAGYGYTF. CDR3 coding DNA: TGTGCCAGCAGTCAAACAGGGGGCGCTGGCTATGGCTACACCTTC. V and J are TRBV28 and TRBJ1-2; 9 nucleotides line up with TRBD1. Germline lookup yields CDR1 MDHEN and CDR2 SYDVKM. CDR3 length equals 15 residues. V gave up 5 bases and J gave up 4 bases; unmatched junction bases: 8.

This clonotype was observed at least ten times. The chain uses TRBV7-8 and TRBJ2-7; 13 bases line up with TRBD2. Germline V lookup: CDR1 SGHVS, CDR2 FQNEAQ. The CDR3 has 15 amino acids. Germline trimming cut 2 bases from V and 5 bases from J; bases unmatched to any gene: 3. The CDR3: CASSLLGLAGDEQYF. The CDR3 DNA sequence: TGTGCCAGCAGCTTACTAGGACTAGCGGGAGACGAGCAGTACTTC.

This clonotype was picked up many times. V gene TRBV20-1 combines with J gene TRBJ2-7; 15 bases agree with TRBD2. Germline V CDR1 and CDR2: DFQATT, SNEGSKA (reference sequence). The ends lost 6 bases at V and 3 bases at J; junction bases unmatched: 6. The length of the CDR3 is 15 residues. CDR3 bases: TGCAGTGCCCTGGGACTAGCGGGAGGTATCTACGAGCAGTACTTC. Residues: CSALGLAGGIYEQYF.

This clonotype was found many times. Given a much more abundant clone one base away, this may be a read error. The J gene is TRBJ1-2, the V gene TRBV28; 8 positions match TRBD1. The CDR3 covers 13 residues. The germline gives CDR1 MDHEN, CDR2 SYDVKM. The DNA of the CDR3 is TGTGCCAGCAGTGGGACAGGAGACTATGGCTACATCTTC. This gives the protein CASSGTGDYGYIF.

This clonotype occurred many times. This sequence joins TRBV28 and TRBJ2-2; weak D call: TRBD1 (6 bases). The CDR3 runs to 15 residues. Germline CDR1 reads MDHEN; CDR2 reads SYDVKM. Trimming removed 1 base at V and 1 base at J, with 7 bases between. CDR3 protein: CASSLSDRNTGELFF. DNA for the CDR3: TGTGCCAGCAGTTTATCGGACAGGAACACCGGGGAGCTGTTTTTT. Filled out from reference TRBV28 and TRBJ2-2, the complete variable domain reads DVKVTQSSRYLVKRTGEKVFLECVQDMDHENMFWYRQDPGLGLRLIYFSYDVKMKEKGDIPEGYSVSREKKERFSLILESASTNQTSMYLCASSLSDRNTGELFFGEGSRLTVL.

This clonotype was observed at least ten times. The chain uses TRBV29-1 and TRBJ2-7; D is unclear. The CDR3 is 14 amino acids. Germline V gene sequence: CDR1 SQVTM, CDR2 ANQGSEA. Trimming removed 4 bases from V and 2 bases from J, with 15 bases in between. CDR3 in amino acids: CSVGSAGPTYEQYF. DNA of the CDR3: TGCAGCGTTGGCTCTGCCGGGCCGACCTACGAGCAGTACTTC.

This clonotype was detected ten times or more. This chain uses TRBV7-9 with TRBJ2-7; D gene uncertain. The CDR3 is made up of 16 amino acids. The germline V and J ends were trimmed by 6 bases and 4 bases, with 22 bases remaining between them. Per the germline V gene, CDR1 is SEHNR and CDR2 is FQNEAQ (reference sequence). Written as DNA, the CDR3 is TGTGCCAGCAGTTTGCCCTTTCCACTGGGAAGGTACGAGCAGTACTTC. It encodes CASSLPFPLGRYEQYF.

In this sample, this clonotype turned up many times. The chain links TRBV29-1 to TRBJ2-2; D call uncertain. Germline V CDR1 and CDR2: SQVTM, ANQGSEA. Trimming took 8 bases from V and 0 from J, leaving 13 bases between them. The CDR3 has 14 residues. The CDR3 sequence is CSIVSSTNTGELFF. CDR3 nucleotides: TGCAGCATTGTAAGCTCTACGAACACCGGGGAGCTGTTTTTT.

This clonotype was observed at least ten times. The V gene is TRBV7-3, the J gene TRBJ2-7; possible D gene TRBD2, 6 bases. The V gene's germline CDR1 is SGHTA and CDR2 FQGTGA. The CDR3 contains 15 residues. V was shortened by 0 bases and J by 0 bases, with 9 bases between the two germline ends. The CDR3 DNA sequence: TGTGCCAGCAGCTTAACGCCTAGCGCCTCCTACGAGCAGTACTTC. Protein sequence: CASSLTPSASYEQYF. The entire variable domain, with the rest obtained from reference TRBV7-3 and TRBJ2-7, is as follows: GAGVSQTPSNKVTEKGKYVELRCDPISGHTALYWYRQSLGQGPEFLIYFQGTGAADDSGLPNDRFFAVRPEGSVSTLKIQRTERGDSAVYLCASSLTPSASYEQYFGPGTRLTVT.

This clonotype has ten or more counts. The chain recombines TRBV10-1 with TRBJ2-7; D may correspond to TRBD1 or TRBD2 (6 bases each). The germline V gene has CDR1 WNHNN and CDR2 SYGVQD (reference sequence). Trimming took off 3 bases at V and 6 bases at J, with 12 bases between the two ends. The CDR3 runs 13 residues. Here the CDR3 DNA reads TGCGCCAGCAGTGAAGCTCGGGGGCTCGAGCAGTACTTC. Its protein is CASSEARGLEQYF.

This clonotype was seen many times. The chain links TRBV4-1 to TRBJ1-6, with 7 bases identical to TRBD1. Germline V gives CDR1 MGHRA, CDR2 YSYEKL. Germline trimming cut 0 bases from V and 7 bases from J; bases unmatched to any gene: 15. There are 19 residues in the CDR3. This chain's CDR3 is CASSQEARQGPRSNSPLHF. CDR3 nucleotides: TGCGCCAGCAGCCAAGAAGCGAGACAGGGCCCCCGGAGCAATTCACCCCTCCACTTT.